This section outlines one T cell receptor beta chain sequence together with its context. Its specificity is not known. This entry is derived from a study of CD8+CD57+ T cells in acquired aplastic anemia. Overall study context: For CD4+ cells, healthy donors had an average of around 9.9 million reads.

This CDR3 contains 16 residues. The germline V gene encodes CDR1 SGHAT and CDR2 FQDESV (reference sequence). Trimming removed 0 bases at V and 4 bases at J, with 15 bases between. Whole-study findings and limits: Patients versus controls showed no significant CD8+ Simpson's diversity difference.

It was genomic DNA that served as the template for profiling TCR beta VDJ and CDR3. TCRdb redid the calling of the reads with MiXCR, one entry per CDR3 protein. The profile shows around 170,000 distinct CDR3 sequences, about half of them singletons. This sequence was found in a human donor in good health. V gene TRBV11-1 combines with J gene TRBJ1-2; no clear D gene. Sequenced material: sorted CD4+, CD8+, or CD8+CD57+ T cells (not recorded which) from PBMCs. The CDR3 nucleotides read TGTGCCAGCAGCTTAGCGGAGTCTAGTCTTCTCTATGGCTACACCTTC. This codes for CASSLAESSLLYGYTF.